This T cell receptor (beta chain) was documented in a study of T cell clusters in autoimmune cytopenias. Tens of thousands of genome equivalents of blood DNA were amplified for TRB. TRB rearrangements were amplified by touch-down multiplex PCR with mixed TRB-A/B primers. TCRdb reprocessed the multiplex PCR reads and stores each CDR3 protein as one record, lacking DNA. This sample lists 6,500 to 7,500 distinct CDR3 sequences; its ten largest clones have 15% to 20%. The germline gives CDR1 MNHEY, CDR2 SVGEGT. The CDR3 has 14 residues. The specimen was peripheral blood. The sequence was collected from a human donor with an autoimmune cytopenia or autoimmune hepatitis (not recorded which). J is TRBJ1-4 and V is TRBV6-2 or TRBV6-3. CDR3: CASSSGHFNEKLFF.